Listed here is a single TCR beta chain. This sample was included in a study of OX40 agonist ivuxolimab in advanced cancers. TCRdb's copy holds only in-frame clones and misses some; the assay was immunoSEQ multiplex PCR. This sample has about 63,000 clones, with over 75% found just once. Here the sequenced sample was CD4+ or CD8+ T cells sorted from blood, taken in a trial of the OX40 agonist ivuxolimab. The receptor was derived from an adult with an advanced solid tumor such as melanoma, head and neck, liver or kidney cancer.

CDR3 amino acids: CASGRVGYSNQPQHF. CDR3 in DNA: TGTGCCAGCGGTCGGGTGGGGTATAGCAATCAGCCCCAGCATTTT. This sequence joins TRBV6-5 and TRBJ1-5, with unresolved D. The V end was cut by 8 bases, the J end by 0 bases, with 14 bases between. Germline V lookup: CDR1 MNHEY, CDR2 SVGAGI. CDR3 size: 15 residues.